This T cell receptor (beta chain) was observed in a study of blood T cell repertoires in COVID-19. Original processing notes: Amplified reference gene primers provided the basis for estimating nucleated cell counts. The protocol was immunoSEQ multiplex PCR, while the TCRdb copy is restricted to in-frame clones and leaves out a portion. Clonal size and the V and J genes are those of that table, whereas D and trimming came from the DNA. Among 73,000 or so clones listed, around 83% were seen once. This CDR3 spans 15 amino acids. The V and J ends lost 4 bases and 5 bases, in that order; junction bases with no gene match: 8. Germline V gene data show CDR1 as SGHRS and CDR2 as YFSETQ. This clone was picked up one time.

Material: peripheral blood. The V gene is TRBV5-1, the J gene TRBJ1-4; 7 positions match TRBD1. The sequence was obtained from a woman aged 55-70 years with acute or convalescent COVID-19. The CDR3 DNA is TGCGCCAGCAGCCTGGACAGGCCTAGGAATGAAAAACTGTTTTTT. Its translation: CASSLDRPRNEKLFF.